The present T cell receptor (beta chain) was sequenced within a study of blood T cell repertoires in COVID-19. About the research overall: Samples of COVID-19 (acute and convalescent) were obtained from the United States, Italy and Spain. T cells, B-cell-depleted T cells, or PBMCs supplied cDNA or gDNA.

Measured with immunoSEQ multiplex PCR; TCRdb has only the in-frame clones, and not every one. Here the sample spans over 350,000 clones, roughly 88% being singletons. CDR1 and CDR2 from the germline V gene are ENHRY and SYGVKD. V dropped 6 bases and J dropped 2; count of bases not matched to a gene: 4. CDR3 length: 13 amino acids. The sequencing sample was made of peripheral blood. The J gene is TRBJ2-7, the V gene TRBV10-3; 7 bases fit TRBD1. This receptor was obtained from a woman aged 25 to 45 with active or convalescent COVID-19. CDR3 sequence: CAIRPGTAYEQYF. The CDR3 region has the DNA TGTGCCATCAGACCCGGGACAGCCTACGAGCAGTACTTC.